Each of the 9 T cell receptor beta chains below was sequenced from the same sample in a study of blood T cell repertoires in COVID-19. Profiling relied on immunoSEQ multiplex PCR, and the TCRdb table lists in-frame clones only, not all of them. The sample holds approximately 72,000 clones; 84% are singletons and the top ten take about 10%. The sequenced sample was peripheral blood. These receptors came from a man aged 50 to 59 with active COVID-19.

J is TRBJ2-5 and V is TRBV11-2; D might be TRBD2 (6 bases). The ends were cut back, 1 base at V and 5 bases at J, with 11 bases in the middle. This CDR3 has 14 amino acids. Germline V gives CDR1 SGHAT, CDR2 FQNNGV. CDR3 protein: CASSLGDREETQYF. In nucleotides, the CDR3 is TGTGCCAGCAGCTTAGGCGATCGGGAGGAGACCCAGTACTTC. Full variable domain (outside the CDR3, taken from reference TRBV11-2 and TRBJ2-5): EAGVAQSPRYKIIEKRQSVAFWCNPISGHATLYWYQQILGQGPKLLIQFQNNGVVDDSQLPKDRFSAERLKGVDSTLKIQPAKLEDSAVYLCASSLGDREETQYFGPGTRLLVL.

The CDR3: CAWSVWSYQRLVQYEQYF. The CDR3 region has the DNA TGTGCCTGGAGTGTATGGAGTTATCAGAGACTAGTTCAATACGAGCAGTACTTC. The gene calls are TRBV30 and TRBJ2-7; maybe TRBD2 (6 bases). The CDR3 is made up of 18 amino acids. Per the germline V gene, CDR1 is GTSNPN and CDR2 is SVGIG (reference sequence). With 0 bases removed from V and 4 bases from J, the gap between germline ends came to 25 bases.

With respect to this clone: Germline is not matched at one junction end, which may reflect a read error. The chain carries TRBV2 and TRBJ1-6; TRBD1 aligns across 7 bases. The CDR3 is 16 residues long. Per the germline V gene, CDR1 is SNHLY and CDR2 is FYNNEI. DNA of the CDR3: TGTGCCAGCAGTGAAGCGCCTAGGACAGGCCTTAAGAGTCTTAACTTT. This gives the protein CASSEAPRTGLKSLNF.

The gene calls are TRBV28 and TRBJ2-5, with D hard to call. The germline V and J ends were trimmed by 2 bases and 1 base, with 11 bases remaining between them. The germline gives CDR1 MDHEN, CDR2 SYDVKM. This CDR3 comprises 15 residues. The CDR3 DNA reads as TGTGCCAGCAGTTTACTGGTGTACAGCCAAGAGACCCAGTACTTC. As protein: CASSLLVYSQETQYF.

V gene TRBV6-5 combines with J gene TRBJ2-7, with D possibly matching TRBD2 (5 bases). Trimming removed 6 bases from V and 2 bases from J, with 17 bases in between. CDR1 and CDR2 from the germline V gene are MNHEY and SVGAGI. The CDR3 sequence is 15 residues long. In DNA form, the CDR3 reads TGTGCCAGCAGCGCCCCCCCAGCGGCCCCCTACGAGCAGTACTTC. It is translated as CASSAPPAAPYEQYF.

This clone occurred once. The chain employs TRBV7-2 and TRBJ1-2, with D perhaps TRBD1 (5 bases). This CDR3 has 14 residues. V was trimmed by 5 bases and J by 5 bases, leaving 15 bases between them. Germline V CDR1 and CDR2: SGHTA, FQGNSA. CDR3 sequence: CASSLDGGLYGYTF. CDR3 nucleotide sequence: TGTGCCAGCAGCCTCGACGGGGGATTATATGGCTACACCTTC.

The CDR3 here is CASSPEIFTNSPLHF. The CDR3 coding sequence is TGTGCCAGCTCACCCGAGATCTTTACCAATTCACCCCTCCACTTT. This rearrangement joins TRBV18 to TRBJ1-6, with D unclear. V was pared by 3 bases and J by 7 bases, with 13 bases between. CDR3 length: 15 amino acids. The V gene's germline CDR1 is KGHSH and CDR2 LQKENI. Full variable domain (remainder filled in from reference TRBV18 and TRBJ1-6): NAGVMQNPRHLVRRRGQEARLRCSPMKGHSHVYWYRQLPEEGLKFMVYLQKENIIDESGMPKERFSAEFPKEGPSILRIQQVVRGDSAAYFCASSPEIFTNSPLHFGNGTRLTVT.

The V call is TRBV19, the J call TRBJ1-2; TRBD1 is a possible D gene (6 bases). Per germline, CDR1 LNHDA and CDR2 SQIVND (reference sequence). Trimming stripped 7 bases from V and 0 bases from J, with 24 bases between. CDR3 size: 18 residues. DNA of the CDR3: TGTGCCAGTATCGAAGCAGGGGTTCCCCTCCATTCTAACTATGGCTACACCTTC. It translates to CASIEAGVPLHSNYGYTF.

The chain employs TRBV27 and TRBJ2-7, with a tentative D call TRBD1 (5 bases). Trimming took off 6 bases at V and 6 bases at J, with 9 bases between the two ends. This CDR3 contains 11 residues. From germline, CDR1 is MNHEY and CDR2 SMNVEV (reference sequence). DNA of the CDR3: TGTGCCAGCAGCACAGGCTTCGAGCAGTACTTC. Protein sequence: CASSTGFEQYF.